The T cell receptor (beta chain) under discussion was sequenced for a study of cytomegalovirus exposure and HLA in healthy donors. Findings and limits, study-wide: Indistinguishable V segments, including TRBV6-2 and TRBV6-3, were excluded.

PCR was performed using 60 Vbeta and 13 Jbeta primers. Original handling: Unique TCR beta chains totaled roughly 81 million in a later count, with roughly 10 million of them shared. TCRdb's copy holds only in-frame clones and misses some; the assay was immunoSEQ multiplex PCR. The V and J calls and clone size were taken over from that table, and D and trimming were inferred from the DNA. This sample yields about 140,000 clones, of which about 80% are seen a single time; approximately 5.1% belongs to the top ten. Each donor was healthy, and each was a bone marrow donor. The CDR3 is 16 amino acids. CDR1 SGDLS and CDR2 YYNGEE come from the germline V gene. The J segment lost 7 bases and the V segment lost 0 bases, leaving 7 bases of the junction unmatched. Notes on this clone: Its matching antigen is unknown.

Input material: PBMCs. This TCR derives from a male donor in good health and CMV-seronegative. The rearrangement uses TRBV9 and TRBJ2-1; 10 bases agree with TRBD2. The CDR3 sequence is CASSVDASGGFNEQFF. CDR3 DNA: TGTGCCAGCAGCGTAGATGCTAGCGGGGGCTTTAATGAGCAGTTCTTC.